The clone carrying this T cell receptor (beta chain) was seen repeatedly, ten times or more. Its antigen is unknown. V was shortened by 8 bases and J by 3 bases, with 13 bases between the two germline ends. CDR1 is SGHNT, CDR2 YENEEA, per germline. The CDR3 is 14 residues long. This entry is derived from a study of T cells in Graves' hyperthyroidism and ophthalmopathy. General study results and limits: Most thyroid clonotypes with frequency above 0.001 were detected in blood. Stable hyperthyroidism and ophthalmopathy were separated using 13 V-J signatures.

Amplification of TCR beta CDR3 regions used RNA as the template. First-round RT-PCR targeting the TCR CDR3 was performed with the HTBI primer set. TCRdb processed the multiplex PCR reads anew with MiXCR; each CDR3 protein has one entry. This sample yields around 350,000 distinct CDR3 sequences, of which 13% to 15% are seen a single time; less than 20% belongs to the top ten. Uncontrolled infection, other autoimmune disease, pregnancy or lactation excluded patients. The V gene is TRBV11-3, the J gene TRBJ2-2, with no clear D. The specimen was blood. The sequence was collected from a woman aged 30 to 39 with Graves' ophthalmopathy. The CDR3 DNA reads as TGTGCCAGCGCCGGCAGTCGTGACACCGGGGAGCTGTTTTTT. It yields the protein CASAGSRDTGELFF.